Presented here are 3 T cell receptor beta chains from one specimen sequenced in a study of post-analysis software for immune sequencing data. Study results and caveats: TRBV5-6, TRBV5-1 and TRBV20-1 were among 4 or 5 TRBV segments more frequent in patients than controls.

TCR beta cDNA libraries included unique molecular identifiers. TCRdb reprocessed the PCR reads via MiXCR and lists one record per CDR3 protein. The repertoire includes roughly 870,000 distinct CDR3 sequences, about 53% of them detected once, and approximately 4.5% sits in the top ten. Which antigens these TCRs recognize remains unknown. Material: blood. These receptor sequences come from a girl aged 10 to 17 with multiple sclerosis.

Only a few counts were recorded for this clonotype. V usage is TRBV29-1 and J usage is TRBJ2-7, with 11 bases fitting TRBD1. The CDR3 spans 11 residues. V lost 7 bases to trimming and J lost 6 bases; unmatched junction nucleotides: 2. Germline lookup yields CDR1 SQVTM and CDR2 ANQGSEA. CDR3: CSGGQGGEQYF. In DNA form, the CDR3 reads TGCAGCGGGGGACAGGGGGGCGAGCAGTACTTC.

This sequence joins TRBV5-1 and TRBJ2-1, with D uncertain. This CDR3 has 16 residues. With 4 bases removed from V and 0 bases from J, the gap between germline ends came to 14 bases. In germline, CDR1 is SGHRS, CDR2 YFSETQ. CDR3 residues: CASSPDATSSYNEQFF. In nucleotides, the CDR3 is TGCGCCAGCAGCCCGGACGCCACGAGCTCCTACAATGAGCAGTTCTTC.

The chain joins TRBV20-1 to TRBJ2-1; no clear D gene. The V and J ends lost 3 bases and 7 bases respectively, with 7 bases between them. This CDR3 comprises 11 residues. Germline CDR1 is DFQATT and CDR2 is SNEGSKA (reference sequence). This chain's CDR3 is CSARVWNEQFF. The CDR3 DNA is TGCAGTGCTAGGGTATGGAATGAGCAGTTCTTC.